These T cell receptor beta chains were read from a single sample in a study of T cell responses to AZD1222 COVID-19 vaccine. Measured with immunoSEQ multiplex PCR; TCRdb has only the in-frame clones, and not every one. The sample lists more than 40,000 clones, about 90% occurring once. The sequencing used peripheral blood, collected 28 days after the second AZD1222 dose. These receptors came from an adult who received the AZD1222 COVID-19 vaccine. The CDR3 runs from the conserved cysteine through the conserved F or W. The D gene is left open where the match is weak. Some rows have no size entry. The others give once, few or many, or a class for an expanded clone.

v_gene	j_gene	d_gene	abundance	CDR3nt	CDR3aa
TRBV7-8	TRBJ1-2	TRBD1	-	TGTGCCAGCAGCCGGGACAGGGTCGCTGGCTACACCTTC	CASSRDRVAGYTF
TRBV4-3	TRBJ2-5	TRBD2	once	TGCGCCAGCAGCTTGGCGGGGGGGCCAGGAGAGACCCAGTACTTC	CASSLAGGPGETQYF
TRBV7-2	TRBJ1-2	-	-	TGTGCCAGCAGCTTAAAAACCCAGGGTAGCGGCTACACCTTC	CASSLKTQGSGYTF
TRBV5-1	TRBJ2-2	TRBD1	-	TGCGCCAGCAGCTCTCTCCGGGGACAGGTGGGGGAGCTGTTTTTT	CASSSLRGQVGELFF
TRBV4-3	TRBJ1-6	-	-	TGCGCCAGCAGCCAAGGGGGGCCGAATTCACCCCTCCACTTT	CASSQGGPNSPLHF
TRBV9	TRBJ1-4	-	-	TGTGCCAGCAGCGTAGAGGGAGAAAAACTGTTTTTT	CASSVEGEKLFF
TRBV6-5	TRBJ1-4	-	-	TGTGCCAGCCTTCCCCTGGATGGGGGAAAACTGTTTTTT	CASLPLDGGKLFF
TRBV7-8	TRBJ2-1	TRBD2	-	TGTGCCAGCAGCCTACTTGGCGGGGGGAGGAACAATGAGCAGTTCTTC	CASSLLGGGRNNEQFF
TRBV25-1	TRBJ1-6	-	-	TGTGCCAGCAGAAAGTCCGAACACAATAATTCACCCCTCCACTTT	CASRKSEHNNSPLHF
TRBV18	TRBJ1-1	-	-	TGTGCCAGCTCCCCGAGACGGGACGGTGAAGCTTTCTTT	CASSPRRDGEAFF
TRBV9	TRBJ1-3	-	-	TGTGCCAGCAGCGTAGGGCCAAACTCTGGAAACACCATATATTTT	CASSVGPNSGNTIYF
TRBV27	TRBJ1-2	-	-	TGTGCCAGCAGTTTAATGAGGGTCGGCGGCTACACCTTC	CASSLMRVGGYTF
TRBV12-5	TRBJ1-2	-	-	TGTGCTAGTGGTTTGACCTATGGCTACACCTTC	CASGLTYGYTF
TRBV2	TRBJ2-7	TRBD1	-	TGTGCCAGCACCGCCAGGGGGCTATCCTACGAGCAGTACTTC	CASTARGLSYEQYF
TRBV30	TRBJ1-1	-	once	TGTGCCTGGAGTGTAGGGTACACTGAAGCTTTCTTT	CAWSVGYTEAFF
TRBV30	TRBJ1-2	-	few	TGTGCCTGGAGCGCCACCCGGACAGCCGGTGGCTACACCTTC	CAWSATRTAGGYTF
TRBV21-1	TRBJ1-4	-	-	TGTGCCAGCAGCAAAGGAGACCCCAAAGAGGAGAAACTGTTTTTT	CASSKGDPKEEKLFF
TRBV5-1	TRBJ2-3	-	-	TGCGCCAGCAGCTACACAGATACGCAGTATTTT	CASSYTDTQYF
TRBV6-2/TRBV6-3	TRBJ1-5	-	-	TGTGCCAGCAGTTACTCACTCCGACAGGCTTATAGCAATCAGCCCCAGCATTTT	CASSYSLRQAYSNQPQHF
TRBV4-1	TRBJ1-2	-	few	TGCGCCAGCAGCCAAGAGGTAATGGGGTTGTCTGGCTACACCTTC	CASSQEVMGLSGYTF
TRBV7-2	TRBJ1-1	-	-	TGTGCCAGCAGCCTGGGCCTATTTTCCTCTATGAACACTGAAGCTTTCTTT	CASSLGLFSSMNTEAFF
TRBV30	TRBJ1-5	TRBD1	-	TGTGCCTGGTCGACAGGGATCCCCAGTCAGCCCCAGCATTTT	CAWSTGIPSQPQHF
TRBV5-1	TRBJ1-1	TRBD1	-	TGCGCCAGCAGCTCCCTCGGGACAGGGGGCGCAAGTGCTTTCTTT	CASSSLGTGGASAFF
TRBV19	TRBJ1-5	-	once	TGTGCCAGTAGTATGGGGGGTGGAGGACAGCCCCAGCATTTT	CASSMGGGGQPQHF
TRBV6-5	TRBJ1-1	-	-	TGTGCCAGCAGCTTCACCCACGTGGGGGTAACTGAAGCTTTCTTT	CASSFTHVGVTEAFF
TRBV5-8	TRBJ1-5	TRBD1	-	TGTGCCAGCAGCTTGGGGCTGGGACAGGGCGAGAATCAGCCCCAGCATTTT	CASSLGLGQGENQPQHF
TRBV7-2	TRBJ2-5	TRBD2	-	TGTGCCAGCAGCTTAGCGTTTCCCAGACTTGCGGGGGGGCAAGAGACCCAGTACTTC	CASSLAFPRLAGGQETQYF
TRBV7-2	TRBJ2-2	TRBD2	-	TGTGCCAGCAGCTCACTAGCGGGGAAGGAAACCGGGGAGCTGTTTTTT	CASSSLAGKETGELFF
TRBV7-2	TRBJ1-3	-	once	TGTGCCAGCAGCTTAGACGGAGCTAACTCTGGAAACACCATATATTTT	CASSLDGANSGNTIYF
TRBV5-8	TRBJ1-6	TRBD1	-	TGTGCCAGCACCTCAGGACAGGGAAAGGTAACCCTCCACTTT	CASTSGQGKVTLHF
TRBV5-4	TRBJ1-1	TRBD1	-	TGTGCCAGCAGCGTGGACCGGACAGGGGAAGCTTTCTTT	CASSVDRTGEAFF
TRBV30	TRBJ1-4	-	-	TGTGCCTGGAGTCCTCCAGGGAGGGTTAATGAAAAACTGTTTTTT	CAWSPPGRVNEKLFF
TRBV27	TRBJ1-6	-	-	TGTGCCAGCAAGGGGTCCTATAATTCACCCCTCCACTTT	CASKGSYNSPLHF
TRBV6-6	TRBJ1-1	TRBD1	-	TGTGCCAGCAGTCCCGGACAGGGGAGGATGAACACTGAAGCTTTCTTT	CASSPGQGRMNTEAFF
TRBV6-4	TRBJ1-2	-	-	TGTGCCAGCAGTGCTGAGCTTTCTAACTATGGCTACACCTTC	CASSAELSNYGYTF
TRBV6-5	TRBJ1-1	-	-	TGTGCCAGCAGATCCCGAGGACTAATGAACACTGAAGCTTTCTTT	CASRSRGLMNTEAFF
TRBV4-2	TRBJ1-2	-	-	TGTGCCAGCAGCCAAGTCGTAGATGGCTACACCTTC	CASSQVVDGYTF
TRBV5-1	TRBJ2-2	TRBD2	-	TGCGCCAGCAGCTTGGAAGCGGGGGGACAAATCGGGGAGCTGTTTTTT	CASSLEAGGQIGELFF
TRBV19	TRBJ1-2	-	-	TGTGCCACCACGGGACAACCCCGTCGGGGCTACACCTTC	CATTGQPRRGYTF
TRBV5-1	TRBJ1-3	-	-	TGCGCCAGCAGTCGCACTTTACTATCGACTTCCTCCCAACGCTCGCCTGGAAACACCATATATTTT	CASSRTLLSTSSQRSPGNTIYF
TRBV29-1	TRBJ2-2	TRBD1	-	TGCAGCGTTATGACAGGGCCGACGAACACCGGGGAGCTGTTTTTT	CSVMTGPTNTGELFF
TRBV2	TRBJ1-5	-	-	TGTGCCAGTTCCCCTAGCAATCAGCCCCAGCATTTT	CASSPSNQPQHF
TRBV6-5	TRBJ1-1	-	-	TGTGCCAGCAGTTACGAACGGGCTAAACCGGCTTTCTTT	CASSYERAKPAFF
TRBV4-2	TRBJ1-3	TRBD1	-	TGTGCCAGCAGCCCGGGGGACAGCTCTGGAAACACCATATATTTT	CASSPGDSSGNTIYF
TRBV10-1	TRBJ2-1	-	-	TGCGCCAGCAGTCGGGCCGACAATGAGCAGTTCTTC	CASSRADNEQFF
TRBV2	TRBJ1-3	-	few	TGTGCCAGCAGTGAAGTGGGGACTTCTGGAAACACCATATATTTT	CASSEVGTSGNTIYF
TRBV4-2	TRBJ1-1	-	-	TGTGCCAGCAGCCAAGACAGGGTCGTAAGTGCTGAAGCTTTCTTT	CASSQDRVVSAEAFF
TRBV9	TRBJ1-2	-	-	TGTGCCAGCAGCGTATTAGGGAACTTCCCGGGCTCGAAACCGAATGGCTACACCTTC	CASSVLGNFPGSKPNGYTF
TRBV3-1/TRBV3-2	TRBJ1-2	-	-	TGTGCCAGCAGCCAAGAAGGTATCGACAGGTCTTTATATGGCTACACCTTC	CASSQEGIDRSLYGYTF
TRBV3-1/TRBV3-2	TRBJ1-2	-	-	TGTGCCAGCAGCCAAGTTACTAACTATGGCTACACCTTC	CASSQVTNYGYTF
TRBV6-1	TRBJ1-5	-	-	TGTGCCAGCAGTGAGAGGGTGGACCGTCAGCCCCAGCATTTT	CASSERVDRQPQHF
TRBV30	TRBJ1-1	-	-	TGTGCCTGGAGTGTACCCGGGAACACTGAAGCTTTCTTT	CAWSVPGNTEAFF
TRBV19	TRBJ1-6	TRBD1	-	TGTGCCAGTAGTCCCCACAGGGGCTATAATTCACCCCTCCACTTT	CASSPHRGYNSPLHF
TRBV7-9	TRBJ1-1	-	-	TGTGCCAGCAGCTTAGCTGTCGGATCCATGAACACTGAAGCTTTCTTT	CASSLAVGSMNTEAFF